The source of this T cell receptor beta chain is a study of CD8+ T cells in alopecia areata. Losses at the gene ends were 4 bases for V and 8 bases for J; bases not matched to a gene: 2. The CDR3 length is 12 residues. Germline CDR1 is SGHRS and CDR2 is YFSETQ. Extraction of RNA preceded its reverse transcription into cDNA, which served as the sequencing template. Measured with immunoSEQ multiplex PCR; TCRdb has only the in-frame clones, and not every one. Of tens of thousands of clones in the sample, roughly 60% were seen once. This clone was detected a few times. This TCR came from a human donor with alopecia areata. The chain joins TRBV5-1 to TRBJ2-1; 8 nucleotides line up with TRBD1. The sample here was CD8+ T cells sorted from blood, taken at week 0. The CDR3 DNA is TGCGCCAGCAGCGACAGGGGCTATGAGCAGTTCTTC. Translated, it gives CASSDRGYEQFF.